These 5 T cell receptor beta chains were all obtained from the same sample, sequenced in a study of T cell responses to AZD1222 COVID-19 vaccine. The repertoire was sequenced with immunoSEQ multiplex PCR; TCRdb's copy has only in-frame clones and lacks some. There are 130,000 to 150,000 clones in the sample; about nine tenths occur only once, and around 3.6% lies in the top ten. The input for sequencing was peripheral blood, taken on day 0 of AZD1222 vaccination. These receptors originate from an adult in good health.

The chain uses TRBV30 and TRBJ2-6, with a tentative D call TRBD2 (5 bases). Looked up from germline, CDR1 is GTSNPN and CDR2 is SVGIG (reference sequence). The CDR3 is 15 residues long. V was cut by 2 bases and J by 1 base, with 9 bases left in between. CDR3 amino acids: CAWSRGNSGANVLTF. The CDR3 coding sequence is TGTGCCTGGAGTCGAGGGAATTCTGGGGCCAACGTCCTGACTTTC.

In its sample, this clone was seen once. The V and J genes are TRBV6-5 and TRBJ1-5; D unclear. This CDR3 contains 13 residues. Germline V gene lookup returns CDR1 MNHEY and CDR2 SVGAGI. Deletions cut 8 bases from V and 0 bases from J, with 8 bases between. DNA for the CDR3: TGTGCCAGCTCACCGGATAGCAATCAGCCCCAGCATTTT. Amino acids: CASSPDSNQPQHF.

Only one count was recorded for this clone. V usage is TRBV10-3 and J usage is TRBJ2-7; 7 bases are a match to TRBD1. Germline CDR1 is ENHRY and CDR2 is SYGVKD. CDR3 length equals 12 residues. The V and J ends lost 11 bases and 0 bases, in that order; junction bases with no gene match: 4. CDR3 nucleotide sequence: TGTGCCTCCCAGGGGGACTCCTACGAGCAGTACTTC. It is translated as CASQGDSYEQYF.

The chain joins TRBV5-1 to TRBJ2-5; 8 bases are a match to TRBD1. This CDR3 spans 15 amino acids. CDR1 and CDR2 from the germline V gene are SGHRS and YFSETQ. J lost 9 bases, V lost 4 bases, and 14 bases had no gene match. In nucleotides, the CDR3 is TGCGCCAGCAGCCCCACGGGACAGGAGTCCTCGGCCCAGTACTTC. It specifies CASSPTGQESSAQYF. Full variable domain (rest looked up from reference TRBV5-1 and TRBJ2-5): KAGVTQTPRYLIKTRGQQVTLSCSPISGHRSVSWYQQTPGQGLQFLFEYFSETQRNKGNFPGRFSGRQFSNSRSEMNVSTLELGDSALYLCASSPTGQESSAQYFGPGTRLLVL.

The rearrangement joins TRBV30 to TRBJ1-5; 11 nucleotides match TRBD1. CDR3 size: 15 residues. The V segment lost 3 bases and the J segment 6 bases; nucleotides outside the gene matches: 7. Germline CDR1 is GTSNPN and CDR2 is SVGIG (reference sequence). CDR3 region: CAWRVGTGGRQPQHF. The CDR3 DNA reads TGTGCCTGGAGGGTCGGGACAGGGGGGCGTCAGCCCCAGCATTTT.